The entry below gives a single T cell receptor beta chain sequence along with its context. Its antigen remains unidentified. V was clipped by 1 base and J by 3 bases, with 6 bases between them. There are 13 residues in the CDR3. From germline, CDR1 is DFQATT and CDR2 SNEGSKA (reference sequence). This entry belongs to a study of metastatic and nonmetastatic thyroid tumors. Study summary: The authors compared repertoires across blood and tumor or nodule tissue from malignant and benign thyroid patients. Study-wide results and limits: Malignant thyroid tumors reportedly had TCR beta diversity that was significantly higher than in benign nodules, in blood and tumor.

As processed by the authors: Built for papillary thyroid cancer, a distant-metastasis classifier drew on CDR3 differences across clinicopathological groups. TCRdb called clones again from the PCR reads with MiXCR. In this record, the V and J calls reflect TCRdb's handling and not the investigators' own analysis. The data hold tens of thousands of clones, with over 40% observed a single time. Nobody among the patients had been given any treatment before thyroid surgery. This chain links TRBV20-1 with TRBJ2-2; unclear D gene. The sample was tumor tissue. The clonotype comes from a male donor with papillary thyroid cancer or a benign thyroid nodule (not recorded which). Some clones in this sample may be carry-over from other donors' samples. DNA of the CDR3: TGCAGTGCTAGAGCGGTCTACACCGGGGAGCTGTTTTTT. Its protein is CSARAVYTGELFF.